One and the same sample provided the 20 T cell receptor beta chains below, sequenced in a study of PD-L1 blockade in urothelial cancer. Produced via immunoSEQ multiplex PCR; TCRdb's table is partial and in-frame only. This repertoire shows 100,000 or so clones, about 89% found once; its top ten account for roughly 0.93%. The sample here was PBMCs, taken around atezolizumab (anti-PD-L1) treatment. All receptors come from a woman older than 75 with urothelial cancer.

V is TRBV4-1 and J is TRBJ1-5, with D maybe TRBD1 (5 bases). V was pared by 3 bases and J by 5 bases, with 11 bases between. Germline-derived CDR1 and CDR2 are MGHRA and YSYEKL. This CDR3 has 14 amino acids. Here the CDR3 DNA reads TGCGCCAGCAGCCATCCCGGACACGATCAGCCCCAGCATTTT. Protein sequence: CASSHPGHDQPQHF.

This clone is a singleton in its sample. V gene TRBV5-1 combines with J gene TRBJ1-1, with 8 bases matching TRBD1. J was trimmed by 4 bases and V by 7 bases; bases with no gene match: 12. CDR1 and CDR2 (germline): SGHRS, YFSETQ. CDR3 length: 15 amino acids. CDR3 residues: CASGQTGGSGTEAFF. CDR3 nucleotides: TGCGCCAGCGGCCAAACAGGGGGTTCTGGCACTGAAGCTTTCTTT.

The CDR3 sequence: CASSPLLRGGVDTEAFF. The CDR3 DNA reads TGTGCCAGCTCACCACTCCTCCGGGGGGGTGTAGACACTGAAGCTTTCTTT. V gene TRBV18 combines with J gene TRBJ1-1; weak D call: TRBD1 (5 bases). Trimming took off 1 base at V and 3 bases at J, with 18 bases between the two ends. This CDR3 spans 17 amino acids. Germline loops: CDR1 KGHSH, CDR2 LQKENI.

The chain has TRBV11-1 and TRBJ1-1, with a tentative D call TRBD1 (6 bases). The CDR3 has 16 residues. CDR1 is SGHAT and CDR2 is FQDESV in the germline V gene (reference sequence). V was pared by 3 bases and J by 1 base, with 15 bases between. CDR3: CASSFPLQGQNTEAFF. The DNA of the CDR3 is TGTGCCAGCAGCTTCCCCCTACAGGGACAGAACACTGAAGCTTTCTTT.

The chain couples TRBV7-2 to TRBJ2-7, with D maybe TRBD2 (6 bases). The CDR3 consists of 13 residues. The V end lost 6 bases, the J end lost 0 bases, and 9 bases lay between the germline ends. Germline CDR1 is SGHTA and CDR2 is FQGNSA. The CDR3 loop is CASRFGSSYEQYF. The CDR3 DNA reads as TGTGCCAGCAGATTCGGGAGCTCCTACGAGCAGTACTTC.

The CDR3: CASSLDTRGEKLFF. In DNA form, the CDR3 reads TGCGCCAGCAGCTTGGACACCCGAGGAGAAAAACTGTTTTTT. The chain links TRBV5-1 to TRBJ1-4; D gene unclear. Germline values: CDR1 SGHRS, CDR2 YFSETQ. CDR3 size: 14 residues. V lost 0 bases to trimming and J lost 8 bases, with 11 bases between them. Drawing the rest from reference TRBV5-1 and TRBJ1-4, the complete variable domain is KAGVTQTPRYLIKTRGQQVTLSCSPISGHRSVSWYQQTPGQGLQFLFEYFSETQRNKGNFPGRFSGRQFSNSRSEMNVSTLELGDSALYLCASSLDTRGEKLFFGSGTQLSVL.

In this sample, this clone turned up a few times. V usage is TRBV6-1 and J usage is TRBJ1-2, with unresolved D. The CDR3 runs 14 residues. CDR1 MNHNS and CDR2 SASEGT come from the germline V gene. V was shortened by 4 bases and J by 8 bases, with 17 bases between the two germline ends. The CDR3 nucleotides are TGTGCCAGCAGTGGCGATCTGCAGAGGAGGGGCTACACCTTC. Amino acids: CASSGDLQRRGYTF.

The J gene is TRBJ1-4, the V gene TRBV10-3, with D perhaps TRBD1 (6 bases). The CDR3 has 13 amino acids. CDR1 is ENHRY and CDR2 is SYGVKD in the germline V gene. The ends were cut back, 6 bases at V and 8 bases at J, with 13 bases in the middle. The CDR3 bases are TGTGCCATCAGCATAAACAGGGAAGAAAAACTGTTTTTT. This codes for CAISINREEKLFF.

The count of this clone is one. The rearrangement uses TRBV27 and TRBJ1-5, with D possibly being TRBD1 (5 bases). Trimming cost V 3 bases and J 4 bases, with 13 bases left between them. This CDR3 has 15 amino acids. Germline-derived CDR1 and CDR2 are MNHEY and SMNVEV (reference sequence). The CDR3 loop is CASSFSVAGNQPQHF. CDR3 nucleotides: TGTGCCAGCAGTTTTTCGGTGGCAGGGAATCAGCCCCAGCATTTT.

The chain links TRBV4-2 to TRBJ1-4; D is unresolved. The V gene lost 1 base and the J gene lost 4 bases, with 13 bases spanning the gap. CDR3 size: 16 residues. CDR1 is LGHNA, CDR2 YNFKEQ, per germline. The CDR3 DNA follows: TGTGCCAGCAGCCAAGCAGCAGGTGCCTTTAATGAAAAACTGTTTTTT. This sequence encodes CASSQAAGAFNEKLFF.

The V gene is TRBV5-1, the J gene TRBJ1-2, with D possibly being TRBD1 (5 bases). The CDR3 consists of 14 residues. Germline V gives CDR1 SGHRS, CDR2 YFSETQ. V lost 0 bases and J lost 4, with 10 bases in between. CDR3 region: CASSLDRLVYGYTF. CDR3 nucleotides: TGCGCCAGCAGCTTGGACAGGCTTGTCTATGGCTACACCTTC.

The chain carries TRBV9 and TRBJ2-1; 7 nucleotides match TRBD1. This CDR3 has 15 residues. V lost 3 bases and J lost 1; bases outside the gene matches: 4. From germline, CDR1 is SGDLS and CDR2 YYNGEE. The CDR3 reads CASSAQGRSYNEQFF. In DNA form, the CDR3 reads TGTGCCAGCAGCGCACAGGGGCGGTCCTACAATGAGCAGTTCTTC.

This clone is a singleton in its sample. The chain couples TRBV5-4 to TRBJ2-3, with D tentatively TRBD1 (5 bases). The V and J ends lost 0 bases and 3 bases respectively, with 14 bases between them. CDR1 SGHNT and CDR2 YYREEE come from the germline V gene (reference sequence). There are 16 residues in the CDR3. CDR3 residues: CASSLGGQGGTDTQYF. In DNA, the CDR3 is TGTGCCAGCAGCTTGGGCGGCCAGGGTGGAACAGATACGCAGTATTTT.

The chain combines TRBV30 with TRBJ1-5; 8 bases match TRBD1. Germline CDR1 is GTSNPN and CDR2 is SVGIG (reference sequence). The CDR3 has 15 amino acids. Trimming cost V 0 bases and J 2 bases; bases outside gene matches: 3. The CDR3 region is CAWSVDRGGNQPQHF. CDR3 nucleotides: TGTGCCTGGAGTGTTGACAGGGGAGGCAATCAGCCCCAGCATTTT. Based on the CDR3 plus reference TRBV30 and TRBJ1-5, the full variable domain is SQTIHQWPATLVQPVGSPLSLECTVEGTSNPNLYWYRQAAGRGLQLLFYSVGIGQISSEVPQNLSASRPQDRQFILSSKKLLLSDSGFYLCAWSVDRGGNQPQHFGDGTRLSIL.

This chain uses TRBV6-5 with TRBJ2-2, with 11 bases that match TRBD2. V lost 6 bases and J lost 8; bases outside the gene matches: 5. The germline V gene has CDR1 MNHEY and CDR2 SVGAGI. The CDR3 length is 14 residues. In DNA form, the CDR3 reads TGTGCCAGCAGCCTTACTAGCGGGAGTGGGGAGCTGTTTTTT. It specifies CASSLTSGSGELFF.

The V and J genes are TRBV5-5 and TRBJ2-2; 7 nucleotides match TRBD1. This CDR3 contains 17 residues. Germline V gene sequence: CDR1 SGHKS, CDR2 YYEKEE (reference sequence). V was pared by 3 bases and J by 5 bases, with 13 bases of the junction left unmatched. CDR3 in amino acids: CASSSRYRQGWTGELFF. The CDR3 region has the DNA TGTGCCAGCAGCTCAAGGTATCGACAGGGATGGACCGGGGAGCTGTTTTTT.

This chain uses TRBV7-9 with TRBJ2-2, with 11 bases lining up with TRBD1. Unmatched junction bases numbered 3, after V lost 5 bases and J lost 4 bases. CDR1 and CDR2 from the germline V gene are SEHNR and FQNEAQ (reference sequence). CDR3 length equals 15 residues. CDR3 in DNA: TGTGCCAGCAGCAGGACAGGGGGCTTCACCGGGGAGCTGTTTTTT. It is translated as CASSRTGGFTGELFF. Looking up the rest from reference TRBV7-9 and TRBJ2-2 gives the full variable domain: DTGVSQNPRHKITKRGQNVTFRCDPISEHNRLYWYRQTLGQGPEFLTYFQNEAQLEKSRLLSDRFSAERPKGSFSTLEIQRTEQGDSAMYLCASSRTGGFTGELFFGEGSRLTVL.

The chain employs TRBV27 and TRBJ2-2; the match to TRBD1 covers 11 bases. This CDR3 has 17 amino acids. J gave up 4 bases and V 6 bases, and 10 bases lay outside the gene matches. CDR1 MNHEY and CDR2 SMNVEV come from the germline V gene (reference sequence). CDR3 in DNA: TGTGCCAGCAGCACGCCGCCGGGACAGGGGGGCACCGGGGAGCTGTTTTTT. This sequence encodes CASSTPPGQGGTGELFF.

The chain recombines TRBV7-6 with TRBJ2-5; weak D call: TRBD1 (5 bases). In germline, CDR1 is SGHVS, CDR2 FNYEAQ. The CDR3 contains 17 residues. Trimming removed 5 bases from V and 0 bases from J, with 19 bases in between. This CDR3 is CASSPSRQRRDQETQYF. The CDR3 bases are TGTGCCAGCAGCCCCTCTAGACAGCGACGTGACCAAGAGACCCAGTACTTC.

The rearrangement joins TRBV29-1 to TRBJ2-3; 7 bases fit TRBD2. The V gene's germline CDR1 is SQVTM and CDR2 ANQGSEA. The CDR3 consists of 15 residues. The J segment lost 3 bases and the V segment lost 0 bases, leaving 6 bases of the junction unmatched. The CDR3 DNA is TGCAGCGTTGAAGATTCGGGAGGTGTTACAGATACGCAGTATTTT. Translated: CSVEDSGGVTDTQYF.